The sample holds many counts of the clone carrying this T cell receptor (beta chain). They built TCR cDNA with 5'RACE template switching, a step that put in a universal primer site and UMIs. TCRdb reprocessed the 5' RACE reads via MiXCR and lists one record per CDR3 protein. The table shows some 49,000 distinct CDR3 sequences, with around 6.8% occurring only once. Trimming cost V 6 bases and J 4 bases, with 16 bases left between them. There are 15 residues in the CDR3. Germline V gives CDR1 MDHEN, CDR2 SYDVKM. This sample was taken from a study of T cells after yellow fever vaccination. Study-level findings and limits: Re-detected after boosting: most primary clones, 96% of CD4 and around 86% of CD8.

The source material was PBMCs, either bulk or a sorted T-cell subset (CD4+, CD8+, memory, or dextramer-sorted; not recorded which), sampled 45 days after the yellow fever booster vaccination. The J gene is TRBJ1-3, the V gene TRBV28, with a possible D match to TRBD1 (6 bases). The TCR originated in a man between 25 and 39 years old who received the YFV17D yellow fever vaccine. The CDR3 DNA sequence: TGTGCCAGCAGGCCCTGGGGGCAGGGAGGAAACACCATATATTTT. It translates to CASRPWGQGGNTIYF.